These 32 T cell receptor beta chains share one sample of origin, sequenced in a study of blood T cell repertoires in COVID-19 (dated by TCRdb to 2019 to 2021). Library preparation used the immunoSEQ multiplex PCR assay. The immuneACCESS repertoire file appears here via TCRdb, limited to in-frame rearrangements. These files lack a portion of the clones; in checked studies, under half of the deficit traces to unresolved V genes, and the cause of the others is not known. The sample contains about 160,000 clones, approximately 87% of them found a single time. 5% to 8.5% of the sample is taken by the ten largest. Sequencing input: PBMCs or T cells enriched from blood (not recorded which). The receptors were sampled from a woman in her fifties or sixties who had recovered from COVID-19.

This clone showed up just a few times. The chain has TRBV6-5 and TRBJ2-6; maybe TRBD1 (5 bases). The germline gives CDR1 MNHEY, CDR2 SVGAGI. CDR3 length equals 15 residues. V was pared by 4 bases and J by 4 bases, with 11 bases between. CDR3 DNA: TGTGCCAGCAGTTCAAAGGGGTTAGGGGCCAACGTCCTGACTTTC. Translated, it gives CASSSKGLGANVLTF.

The genes are TRBV18 and TRBJ2-7; 12 positions agree with TRBD1. The CDR3 is made up of 18 amino acids. Per the germline V gene, CDR1 is KGHSH and CDR2 is LQKENI. V was clipped by 1 base and J by 2 bases; unmatched bases: 9. The CDR3 is CASSPRVGDRGLAYEQYF. The CDR3 region has the DNA TGTGCCAGCTCACCACGGGTAGGGGACAGGGGGCTTGCCTACGAGCAGTACTTC.

J is TRBJ1-3 and V is TRBV7-7; D perhaps matches TRBD1 (6 bases). The CDR3 contains 16 residues. Germline V lookup: CDR1 SSHAT, CDR2 FNYEAQ (reference sequence). V lost 0 bases to trimming and J lost 3 bases, with 12 bases between them. The CDR3 loop is CASSLALVQGGNTIYF. The CDR3 region has the DNA TGTGCCAGCAGCTTAGCGTTAGTACAGGGTGGAAACACCATATATTTT. Full variable domain (remainder filled in from reference TRBV7-7 and TRBJ1-3): GAGVSQSPRYKVTKRGQDVTLRCDPISSHATLYWYQQALGQGPEFLTYFNYEAQPDKSGLPSDRFSAERPEGSISTLTIQRTEQRDSAMYRCASSLALVQGGNTIYFGEGSWLTVV.

The V call is TRBV12-3 or TRBV12-4, the J call TRBJ1-1; unclear D gene. This CDR3 has 11 residues. Trimming cost V 6 bases and J 9 bases, with 11 bases left between them. CDR3 sequence (DNA): TGTGCCAGCAGCCACCTACGTAAAGCTTTCTTT. Translation gives CASSHLRKAFF.

The gene calls are TRBV7-2 and TRBJ2-3, with 8 bases fitting TRBD1. The germline gives CDR1 SGHTA, CDR2 FQGNSA. The V segment lost 3 bases and the J segment 10 bases; nucleotides outside the gene matches: 6. The CDR3 is 13 residues long. The CDR3 reads CASSFLGQGAQYF. The CDR3 bases are TGTGCCAGCAGCTTCCTTGGACAGGGTGCGCAGTATTTT.

The chain joins TRBV27 to TRBJ1-6; D possibly corresponds to TRBD1 (6 bases). Germline lookup yields CDR1 MNHEY and CDR2 SMNVEV (reference sequence). This CDR3 has 14 amino acids. V was pared by 7 bases and J by 6 bases, with 13 bases between. CDR3 nucleotide sequence: TGTGCCAGCAATCGACAGGCGGGTAATTCACCCCTCCACTTT. It specifies CASNRQAGNSPLHF.

This clone was found once. The rearrangement uses TRBV6-2 or TRBV6-3 and TRBJ2-1; 9 bases fit TRBD1. V shed 4 bases and J 5 bases; nucleotides not matched to a gene: 6. In germline, CDR1 is MNHEY, CDR2 SVGEGT. The CDR3 has 15 residues. The CDR3 DNA is TGTGCCAGCAGTTCCACGGGGACAGGGAACAATGAGCAGTTCTTC. Its protein is CASSSTGTGNNEQFF.

The chain recombines TRBV3-1 (or the pseudogene TRBV3-2) with TRBJ2-7; TRBD2 aligns across 9 bases. Germline V gene sequence: CDR1 LGHDT, CDR2 YNNKEL (reference sequence). This CDR3 contains 16 residues. V gave up 2 bases and J gave up 2 bases; unmatched junction bases: 7. The CDR3 coding sequence is TGTGCCAGCAGCCAAAAACTAGCGGGTGGGCCCTACGAGCAGTACTTC. It is translated as CASSQKLAGGPYEQYF.

This sequence joins TRBV7-2 and TRBJ2-4, with TRBD2 matching 8 bases. CDR1 is SGHTA and CDR2 is FQGNSA in the germline V gene. V trimming: 5 bases; J trimming: 5 bases; junction bases outside the gene matches: 5. The CDR3 totals 14 residues. CDR3 DNA sequence: TGTGCCAGCAGCCCAGGACTAGCTGAAAACATTCAGTACTTC. Its protein is CASSPGLAENIQYF.

This chain joins TRBV2 and TRBJ2-7; D might be TRBD1 (5 bases). The CDR3 runs 15 residues. Germline V CDR1 and CDR2: SNHLY, FYNNEI. V was clipped by 6 bases and J by 0 bases, with 15 bases between them. The CDR3 region is CASRLQALHSYEQYF. The CDR3 DNA reads TGTGCCAGCAGACTACAGGCACTCCACTCCTACGAGCAGTACTTC. Supplemented by reference TRBV2 and TRBJ2-7, the full variable domain reads EPEVTQTPSHQVTQMGQEVILRCVPISNHLYFYWYRQILGQKVEFLVSFYNNEISEKSEIFDDQFSVERPDGSNFTLKIRSTKLEDSAMYFCASRLQALHSYEQYFGPGTRLTVT.

The chain couples TRBV6-2 or TRBV6-3 to TRBJ2-6, with D possibly TRBD2 on 5 matching bases. The CDR3 covers 16 residues. The V end lost 0 bases, the J end lost 2 bases, and 8 bases lay between the germline ends. The germline CDR1 and CDR2 sequences are MNHEY and SVGEGT. CDR3 residues: CASSYSDSAGANVLTF. The DNA for the CDR3 is TGTGCCAGCAGTTACTCGGACTCGGCTGGGGCCAACGTCCTGACTTTC.

This chain joins TRBV27 and TRBJ1-2; tentative D call: TRBD1 (5 bases). CDR3 size: 15 residues. CDR1 is MNHEY, CDR2 SMNVEV, per germline (reference sequence). With 2 bases removed from V and 4 bases from J, the gap between germline ends came to 14 bases. CDR3 nucleotide sequence: TGTGCCAGCAGTTTAGGAAAGGGGCGGCCCTATGGCTACACCTTC. This codes for CASSLGKGRPYGYTF.

The genes are TRBV25-1 and TRBJ2-2, with TRBD1 matching 9 bases. V was clipped by 4 bases and J by 3 bases; unmatched bases: 3. The CDR3 is made up of 15 amino acids. In germline, CDR1 is MGHDK, CDR2 SYGVNS. CDR3 coding DNA: TGTGCCAGCAGTGTTGGGGACAGGGACACCGGGGAGCTGTTTTTT. Translation gives CASSVGDRDTGELFF.

The chain couples TRBV27 to TRBJ1-3, with 11 bases that match TRBD1. V was pared by 5 bases and J by 8 bases, with 5 bases of the junction left unmatched. Germline V CDR1 and CDR2: MNHEY, SMNVEV (reference sequence). This CDR3 comprises 14 residues. The CDR3 DNA reads as TGTGCCAGCAGTGAAGGACAGGGGGCATACACCATATATTTT. This sequence encodes CASSEGQGAYTIYF.

The chain couples TRBV7-2 to TRBJ2-1; 8 nucleotides match TRBD1. This CDR3 is built from 15 residues. V was clipped by 5 bases and J by 1 base; unmatched bases: 4. Germline V gives CDR1 SGHTA, CDR2 FQGNSA. DNA of the CDR3: TGTGCCAGCAGCCCGCGACAGGGGTCCTACAATGAGCAGTTCTTC. Translating gives CASSPRQGSYNEQFF.

The chain joins TRBV3-1 (or the pseudogene TRBV3-2) to TRBJ2-1; 9 bases agree with TRBD2. Looked up from germline, CDR1 is LGHDT and CDR2 is YNNKEL (reference sequence). The trim removed 4 bases at V and 8 bases at J, leaving 9 bases unmatched. The CDR3 runs to 15 residues. CDR3 amino acids: CASSRSPIAGDEQFF. The CDR3 DNA sequence: TGTGCCAGCAGCCGATCGCCAATAGCGGGGGATGAGCAGTTCTTC.

This clone was seen only a few times. The genes are TRBV7-2 and TRBJ1-5; D remains ambiguous. Germline assignment: CDR1 SGHTA and CDR2 FQGNSA. The CDR3 extends over 14 amino acids. V was shortened by 1 base and J by 6 bases, with 10 bases between the two germline ends. CDR3 loop: CASSLVRSGQPQHF. In nucleotides, the CDR3 is TGTGCCAGCAGCTTAGTTCGATCGGGTCAGCCCCAGCATTTT.

The rearrangement links TRBV19 to TRBJ1-2; 7 bases match TRBD1. This CDR3 has 15 residues. After removal of 5 bases from V and 3 bases from J, the junction contained 9 bases not matched to a gene. Looked up from germline, CDR1 is LNHDA and CDR2 is SQIVND (reference sequence). The CDR3: CASSAYDREDYGYTF. CDR3 nucleotides: TGTGCCAGTAGTGCCTACGACAGGGAGGACTATGGCTACACCTTC.

The chain couples TRBV5-6 to TRBJ1-1; 12 bases agree with TRBD1. CDR3 size: 16 residues. Germline CDR1 and CDR2: SGHDT and YYEEEE. J was trimmed by 0 bases and V by 3 bases; bases with no gene match: 3. The CDR3 reads CASSWDRGRVNTEAFF. The CDR3 coding sequence is TGTGCCAGCAGCTGGGACAGGGGGCGGGTGAACACTGAAGCTTTCTTT.

Note on this clone: A read error may produce the germline difference seen at one junction end. This sequence joins TRBV19 and TRBJ2-1; TRBD1 aligns across 11 bases. Germline CDR1 LNHDA, CDR2 SQIVND (reference sequence). This CDR3 region has 15 residues. The CDR3 loop reads CASSIGEGTGGPQVF. The CDR3, as DNA: TGTGCCAGTAGTATAGGGGAGGGGACAGGGGGGCCCCAAGTCTTC.

This chain joins TRBV10-3 and TRBJ1-1; a weak D match, TRBD1 (5 bases). Germline-derived CDR1 and CDR2 are ENHRY and SYGVKD. The CDR3 spans 12 residues. V was clipped by 10 bases and J by 1 base, with 10 bases between them. The CDR3 coding sequence is TGTGCCAACGGACAAACGAACACTGAAGCTTTCTTT. Translating it yields CANGQTNTEAFF.

The chain has TRBV9 and TRBJ1-3; D ambiguous. CDR3 size: 18 residues. V gave up 0 bases and J gave up 2 bases, with 18 bases separating them. Germline CDR1 and CDR2: SGDLS and YYNGEE. Here the CDR3 DNA reads TGTGCCAGCAGCGTAGCCCCGAACGGAGGGAAGCCTGGAAACACCATATATTTT. Residues: CASSVAPNGGKPGNTIYF.

J is TRBJ2-1 and V is TRBV7-2; D is ambiguous. The germline V gene encodes CDR1 SGHTA and CDR2 FQGNSA. The germline V and J ends were trimmed by 5 bases and 9 bases, with 14 bases remaining between them. The CDR3 loop spans 13 amino acids. The CDR3 is CASSPQQVFEQFF. CDR3 sequence (DNA): TGTGCCAGCAGCCCCCAACAAGTTTTTGAGCAGTTCTTC.

The chain recombines TRBV2 with TRBJ1-6, with 7 bases that match TRBD1. The V segment lost 4 bases and the J segment 6 bases; nucleotides outside the gene matches: 12. The CDR3 runs 17 residues. From germline, CDR1 is SNHLY and CDR2 FYNNEI. DNA of the CDR3: TGTGCCAGCAGTGTAATAGGGGCAGGGGGTTCTAATTCACCCCTCCACTTT. Residues: CASSVIGAGGSNSPLHF.

This chain uses TRBV3-1 (or the pseudogene TRBV3-2) with TRBJ1-4; D gene ambiguous. The V and J ends lost 2 bases and 6 bases respectively, with 13 bases between them. The CDR3 consists of 15 residues. Germline values: CDR1 LGHDT, CDR2 YNNKEL (reference sequence). In DNA form, the CDR3 reads TGTGCCAGCAGCCAACACAGACCGCCTGATGAAAAACTGTTTTTT. It codes for CASSQHRPPDEKLFF.

This clone came up once. V is TRBV27 and J is TRBJ1-5, with 7 bases matching TRBD1. Per the germline V gene, CDR1 is MNHEY and CDR2 is SMNVEV (reference sequence). CDR3 length equals 15 residues. V gave up 3 bases and J gave up 5 bases; unmatched junction bases: 7. CDR3 protein: CASSFTRDSYQPQHF. The DNA of the CDR3 is TGTGCCAGCAGTTTCACCCGGGACAGTTATCAGCCCCAGCATTTT.

The CDR3 nucleotides are TGCAGCGTTGCCGAGGGAACCTACGAGCAGTACTTC. It codes for CSVAEGTYEQYF. The chain combines TRBV29-1 with TRBJ2-7, with D perhaps TRBD2 (5 bases). Germline loops: CDR1 SQVTM, CDR2 ANQGSEA. The CDR3 sequence is 12 residues long. V lost 4 bases to trimming and J lost 2 bases, with 9 bases between them.

The chain joins TRBV6-5 to TRBJ1-2; 7 bases match TRBD1. CDR3 size: 15 residues. Germline lookup yields CDR1 MNHEY and CDR2 SVGAGI. Trimming removed 4 bases from V and 5 bases from J; junction bases left unmatched: 10. The CDR3 spells CASSSPRQGGYGYTF. CDR3 nucleotide sequence: TGTGCCAGCAGTTCCCCCCGACAGGGAGGTTATGGCTACACCTTC.

The J gene is TRBJ1-2, the V gene TRBV7-9; no definite D call. The CDR3 contains 12 residues. Between the trimmed V and J ends, which lost 1 base and 5 bases, there was a span of 5 bases. Germline-derived CDR1 and CDR2 are SEHNR and FQNEAQ (reference sequence). In nucleotides, the CDR3 is TGTGCCAGCAGCTTAGGCGCGTATGGCTACACCTTC. This codes for CASSLGAYGYTF.

The chain couples TRBV7-6 to TRBJ1-5; 9 bases agree with TRBD1. The length of the CDR3 is 15 residues. With 5 bases clipped from V and 4 bases from J, the junction kept 6 bases outside the gene matches. The V gene's germline CDR1 is SGHVS and CDR2 FNYEAQ. CDR3 loop: CASSTGQGTNQPQHF. The CDR3 nucleotides are TGTGCCAGCAGCACAGGACAGGGGACTAATCAGCCCCAGCATTTT.

This CDR3 is CASSLSGNSNQPQHF. CDR3 DNA: TGTGCCAGCAGCTTGTCAGGAAATAGCAATCAGCCCCAGCATTTT. The chain couples TRBV5-6 to TRBJ1-5; no clear D gene. Germline loops: CDR1 SGHDT, CDR2 YYEEEE. The CDR3 covers 15 residues. V lost 1 base and J lost 0, with 8 bases in between.

The J gene is TRBJ1-5, the V gene TRBV28; TRBD1 matches 8 bases. V was clipped by 3 bases and J by 6 bases; unmatched bases: 7. The CDR3 contains 15 residues. CDR1 and CDR2 from the germline V gene are MDHEN and SYDVKM. The CDR3 protein is CASSFGAGGGQPQHF. The CDR3 DNA is TGTGCCAGCAGTTTCGGTGCAGGGGGCGGTCAGCCCCAGCATTTT.